This entry describes one TCR beta chain. Per the original methods: Reference gene primer amplification in the assay estimated nucleated cell counts. The data were produced by immunoSEQ multiplex PCR, yet TCRdb's version contains in-frame clones alone and is incomplete. V and J calls and clone size are as listed in that table; D and trimming were resolved from the DNA. The data hold 100,000 to 120,000 clones, with around four fifths observed a single time. Germline CDR1 and CDR2: MDHEN and SYDVKM. Trimming cost V 5 bases and J 0 bases; bases outside gene matches: 7. The CDR3 extends over 16 amino acids. The data derive from a study of blood T cell repertoires in COVID-19. The wider study: Samples of COVID-19 (acute and convalescent) were obtained from the United States, Italy and Spain.

The clonotype originates from a woman between 40 and 50 years old with acute or convalescent COVID-19. The rearrangement joins TRBV28 to TRBJ2-3; 8 bases match TRBD1. The specimen was peripheral blood. CDR3 amino acids: CASSITGTGSTDTQYF. The CDR3 region has the DNA TGTGCCAGCAGTATTACCGGGACAGGAAGCACAGATACGCAGTATTTT.